The entry below describes one TCR beta chain. No antigen is known for it. Sample-barcoded 5' priming and a J-beta primer mix drove a second PCR of roughly 7 to 11 cycles. TCRdb re-called the 5' RACE reads with MiXCR, one entry per CDR3 protein. The sample lists over 1,500,000 distinct CDR3 sequences; roughly 49% were seen once. This record comes from a study of blood T cells in healthy people across ages. Trimming took 2 bases from V and 0 from J, leaving 10 bases between them. This CDR3 comprises 16 residues. In germline, CDR1 is SEHNR, CDR2 FQNEAQ (reference sequence). Study-wide results and caveats: Possibly, changes in expanded clonotypes were confounded because donor CMV status was unknown.

The chain uses TRBV7-9 and TRBJ1-4, with D perhaps matching TRBD1 (5 bases). This clonotype originated in a middle-aged woman in good health. Specimen: blood. The CDR3 nucleotides read TGTGCCAGCAGCTTAACAGGAGGTGCAACTAATGAAAAACTGTTTTTT. Its protein is CASSLTGGATNEKLFF.